This T cell receptor (beta chain) comes out of a study of cytomegalovirus exposure and HLA in healthy donors. The CDR3 contains 14 residues. Germline CDR1 and CDR2: SNHLY and FYNNEI. V trimming: 9 bases; J trimming: 3 bases; junction bases outside the gene matches: 4. PCR involved 60 Vbeta and 13 Jbeta primers. Generated by immunoSEQ multiplex PCR, the TCRdb table keeps only in-frame clones and is missing some. The sample yields some 120,000 clones, roughly 85% seen once. On this clone: The antigen is not known.

Findings of the study overall: The authors later found most CMV-associated TCR beta chains appeared HLA-restricted. Per published accounts, TCR beta sequences correctly predicted the HLA-A and HLA-B alleles of most subjects. Later genetic work tied a missense DCLRE1C variant to beta-chain V and J trimming.

Material: PBMCs. V and J are TRBV2 and TRBJ2-5, with 13 bases identical to TRBD2. The clonotype was recovered from a woman aged 40 to 49 in good health and CMV-seropositive. The CDR3 reads CARVTSGREETQYF. CDR3 sequence (DNA): TGTGCCAGAGTCACTAGCGGGAGGGAAGAGACCCAGTACTTC.